The text below deals with one T cell receptor beta chain. The antigen is not known. The data belong to a study of T cell responses to AZD1222 COVID-19 vaccine. The overall study: Samples with a second dose at about 4 or about 12 weeks were pooled together.

The table came from immunoSEQ multiplex PCR; TCRdb's copy has only in-frame clones and leaves some out. The table includes 57,000 or so clones, about 74% detected once. This CDR3 is 13 amino acids long. V was clipped by 2 bases and J by 5 bases, with 7 bases between them. The germline V gene has CDR1 KGHDR and CDR2 SFDVKD. Overall study results and limits: CD4 TCRs covered the whole spike, strongest at regions 160-218 and 743-854.

This clonotype was sampled from an adult in good health. This sample comprised peripheral blood, obtained on day 0 of AZD1222 vaccination. This rearrangement joins TRBV24-1 to TRBJ2-3; D unresolved. CDR3 in amino acids: CATSDSVQDTQYF. CDR3 sequence (DNA): TGTGCCACCAGTGATTCAGTTCAAGATACGCAGTATTTT.